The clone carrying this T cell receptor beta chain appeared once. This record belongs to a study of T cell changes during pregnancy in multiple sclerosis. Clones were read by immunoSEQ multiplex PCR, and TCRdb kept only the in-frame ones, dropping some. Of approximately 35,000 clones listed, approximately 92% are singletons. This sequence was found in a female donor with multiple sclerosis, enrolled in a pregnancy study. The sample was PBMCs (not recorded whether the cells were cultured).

The CDR3 DNA reads as TGTGCCAGTAGTTCACGCGATGGAAACACCATATATTTT. It is translated as CASSSRDGNTIYF. The gene calls are TRBV19 and TRBJ1-3, with D hard to call. The germline V gene has CDR1 LNHDA and CDR2 SQIVND (reference sequence). This CDR3 spans 13 amino acids. The V and J ends lost 5 bases and 3 bases respectively, with 8 bases between them.